The 8 T cell receptor beta chains reported below all come from one sample, sequenced in a study of cytotoxic CD8 clonotypes in ibrutinib-treated CLL. Only in-frame clones appear in the TCRdb table, and some are missing; sequencing was by immunoSEQ multiplex PCR. The sample includes roughly 300,000 clones, 65% to 85% seen only once; the top ten take around 6%. The specimen comprised PBMCs, sampled at disease progression, from a patient treated with ibrutinib. These receptors originate from a human donor with chronic lymphocytic leukemia.

CDR3 coding DNA: TGTGCCAGCTCACCAGGGCGGGGGGGCTACGAGCAGTACTTC. Protein product: CASSPGRGGYEQYF. The chain links TRBV18 to TRBJ2-7; 9 positions agree with TRBD2. The CDR3 contains 14 residues. Germline lookup yields CDR1 KGHSH and CDR2 LQKENI. J was trimmed by 3 bases and V by 2 bases; bases with no gene match: 2.

The V gene is TRBV2, the J gene TRBJ1-1; D remains unclear. Trimming cost V 3 bases and J 7 bases, with 15 bases left between them. Per the germline V gene, CDR1 is SNHLY and CDR2 is FYNNEI. The CDR3 totals 14 residues. The CDR3 sequence: CASSDRYVVGEAFF. DNA of the CDR3: TGTGCCAGCAGTGATCGGTACGTTGTGGGTGAAGCTTTCTTT.

The J gene is TRBJ1-5, the V gene TRBV28; TRBD1 aligns across 9 bases. Germline V CDR1 and CDR2: MDHEN, SYDVKM. After removal of 6 bases from V and 7 bases from J, the junction contained 13 bases not matched to a gene. There are 16 residues in the CDR3. Here the CDR3 reads CASSPLDRGKLQPQHF. DNA of the CDR3: TGTGCCAGCAGCCCGCTCGACAGGGGGAAACTCCAGCCCCAGCATTTT.

J is TRBJ1-4 and V is TRBV5-1; D is perhaps TRBD1 (5 bases). Trimming took 1 base from V and 8 from J, leaving 12 bases between them. CDR3 length: 14 amino acids. Germline lookup yields CDR1 SGHRS and CDR2 YFSETQ. The DNA for the CDR3 is TGCGCCAGCAGCTTGTTAGTAGGGGAGGAAAAACTGTTTTTT. Its translation is CASSLLVGEEKLFF. Variable domain in full (rest from reference TRBV5-1 and TRBJ1-4): KAGVTQTPRYLIKTRGQQVTLSCSPISGHRSVSWYQQTPGQGLQFLFEYFSETQRNKGNFPGRFSGRQFSNSRSEMNVSTLELGDSALYLCASSLLVGEEKLFFGSGTQLSVL.

This rearrangement joins TRBV9 to TRBJ2-6; D gene uncertain. Germline V gene data show CDR1 as SGDLS and CDR2 as YYNGEE. V was pared by 0 bases and J by 3 bases, with 4 bases between. CDR3 length: 14 amino acids. The CDR3 is CASSVVNGANVLTF. The CDR3 region has the DNA TGTGCCAGCAGCGTAGTCAATGGGGCCAACGTCCTGACTTTC.

This clone was seen more than once but under ten times. The CDR3 here is CASSVLKGNYGYTF. CDR3 nucleotides: TGTGCCAGCAGCGTATTGAAGGGGAACTATGGCTACACCTTC. This rearrangement joins TRBV9 to TRBJ1-2; weak D call: TRBD1 (5 bases). Germline V CDR1 and CDR2: SGDLS, YYNGEE. The CDR3 is 14 residues long. V was clipped by 1 base and J by 2 bases, with 9 bases between them.

The chain employs TRBV29-1 and TRBJ1-2; D perhaps matches TRBD1 (5 bases). V gave up 6 bases and J gave up 4 bases, with 15 bases separating them. This CDR3 region has 13 residues. CDR1 and CDR2 from the germline V gene are SQVTM and ANQGSEA. This chain's CDR3 is CSVKGGDIYGYTF. The CDR3 DNA sequence: TGCAGCGTCAAAGGAGGGGATATCTATGGCTACACCTTC.

This clone was seen just once. The V call is TRBV5-1, the J call TRBJ2-3; 10 bases fit TRBD1. V lost 4 bases, J lost 2 bases, and 7 bases stayed unmatched. The CDR3 runs 16 residues. Germline CDR1 and CDR2: SGHRS and YFSETQ. The CDR3 loop reads CASSEPGQGLTDTQYF. CDR3 nucleotide sequence: TGCGCCAGCAGCGAGCCGGGACAGGGGCTCACAGATACGCAGTATTTT.